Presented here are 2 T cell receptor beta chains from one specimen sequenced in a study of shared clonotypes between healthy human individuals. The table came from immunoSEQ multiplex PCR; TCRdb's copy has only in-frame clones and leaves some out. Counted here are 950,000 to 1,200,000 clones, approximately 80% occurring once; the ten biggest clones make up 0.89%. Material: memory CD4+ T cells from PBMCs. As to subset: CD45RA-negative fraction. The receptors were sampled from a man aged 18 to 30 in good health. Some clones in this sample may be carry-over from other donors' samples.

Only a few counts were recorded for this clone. The CDR3 nucleotides read TGTGCCATCAGTGAGTCGAGGGGTAGGGGGAACACTGAAGCTTTCTTT. This translates into CAISESRGRGNTEAFF. The chain joins TRBV10-3 to TRBJ1-1, with a possible D match to TRBD1 (5 bases). This CDR3 region has 16 residues. In germline, CDR1 is ENHRY, CDR2 SYGVKD. V was shortened by 0 bases and J by 1 base, with 12 bases between the two germline ends.

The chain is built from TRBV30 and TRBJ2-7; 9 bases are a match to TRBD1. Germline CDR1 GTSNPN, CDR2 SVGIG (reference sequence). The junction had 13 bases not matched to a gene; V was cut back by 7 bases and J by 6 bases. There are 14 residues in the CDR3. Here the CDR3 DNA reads TGTGCCTTAAAACGGGACAGGGCGCTCGGCGAGCAGTACTTC. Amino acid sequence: CALKRDRALGEQYF.